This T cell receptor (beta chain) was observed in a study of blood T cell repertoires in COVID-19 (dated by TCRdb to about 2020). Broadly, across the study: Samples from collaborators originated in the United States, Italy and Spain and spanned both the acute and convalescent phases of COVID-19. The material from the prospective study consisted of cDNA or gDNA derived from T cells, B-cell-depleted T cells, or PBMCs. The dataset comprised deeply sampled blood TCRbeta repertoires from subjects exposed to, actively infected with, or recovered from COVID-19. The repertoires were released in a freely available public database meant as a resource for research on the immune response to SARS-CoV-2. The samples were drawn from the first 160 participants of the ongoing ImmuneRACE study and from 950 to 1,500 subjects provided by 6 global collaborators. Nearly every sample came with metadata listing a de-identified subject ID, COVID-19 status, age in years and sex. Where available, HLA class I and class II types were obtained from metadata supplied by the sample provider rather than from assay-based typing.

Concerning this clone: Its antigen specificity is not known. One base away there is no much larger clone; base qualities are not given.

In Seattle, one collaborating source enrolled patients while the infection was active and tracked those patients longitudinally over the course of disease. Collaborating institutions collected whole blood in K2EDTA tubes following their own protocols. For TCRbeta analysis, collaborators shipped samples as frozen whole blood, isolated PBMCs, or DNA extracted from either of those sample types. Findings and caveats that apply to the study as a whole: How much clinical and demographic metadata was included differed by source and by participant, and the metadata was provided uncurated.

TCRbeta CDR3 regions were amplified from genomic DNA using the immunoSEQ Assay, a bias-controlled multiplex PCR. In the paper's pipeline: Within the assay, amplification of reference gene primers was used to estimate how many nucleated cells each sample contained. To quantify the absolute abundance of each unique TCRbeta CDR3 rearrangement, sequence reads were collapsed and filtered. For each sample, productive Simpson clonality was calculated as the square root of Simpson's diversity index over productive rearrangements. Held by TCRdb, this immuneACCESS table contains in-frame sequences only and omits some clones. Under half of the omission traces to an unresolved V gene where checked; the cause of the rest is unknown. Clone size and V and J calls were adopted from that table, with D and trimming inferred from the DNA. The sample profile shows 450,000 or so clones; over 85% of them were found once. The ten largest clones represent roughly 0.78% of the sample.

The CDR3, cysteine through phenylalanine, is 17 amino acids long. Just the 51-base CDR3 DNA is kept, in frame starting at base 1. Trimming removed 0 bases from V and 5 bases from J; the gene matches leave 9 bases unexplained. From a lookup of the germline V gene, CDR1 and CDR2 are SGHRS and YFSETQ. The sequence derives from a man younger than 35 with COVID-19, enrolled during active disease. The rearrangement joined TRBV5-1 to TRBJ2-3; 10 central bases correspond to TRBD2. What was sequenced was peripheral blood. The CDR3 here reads CASSLDRLAGARDTQYF. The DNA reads TGCGCCAGCAGCTTGGATAGGCTAGCGGGAGCAAGAGATACGCAGTATTTT.